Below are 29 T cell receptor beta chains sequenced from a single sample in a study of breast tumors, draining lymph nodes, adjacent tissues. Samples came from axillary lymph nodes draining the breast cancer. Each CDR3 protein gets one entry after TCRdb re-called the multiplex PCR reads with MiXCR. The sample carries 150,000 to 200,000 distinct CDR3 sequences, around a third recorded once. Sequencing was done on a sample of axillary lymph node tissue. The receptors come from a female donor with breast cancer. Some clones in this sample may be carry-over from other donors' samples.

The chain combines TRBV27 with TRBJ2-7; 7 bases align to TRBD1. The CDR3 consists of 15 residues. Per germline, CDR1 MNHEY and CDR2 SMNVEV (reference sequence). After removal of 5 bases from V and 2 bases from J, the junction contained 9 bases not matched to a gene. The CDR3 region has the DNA TGTGCCAGCAGTGCCAACAGGGGTGGCGCCTACGAGCAGTACTTC. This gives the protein CASSANRGGAYEQYF.

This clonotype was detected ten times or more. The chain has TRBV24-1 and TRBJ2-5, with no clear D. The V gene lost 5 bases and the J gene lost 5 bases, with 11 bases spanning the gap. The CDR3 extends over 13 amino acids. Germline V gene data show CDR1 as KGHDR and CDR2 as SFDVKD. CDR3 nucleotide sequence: TGTGCCACCAGTGGAGGTCCCTGGGAGACCCAGTACTTC. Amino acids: CATSGGPWETQYF.

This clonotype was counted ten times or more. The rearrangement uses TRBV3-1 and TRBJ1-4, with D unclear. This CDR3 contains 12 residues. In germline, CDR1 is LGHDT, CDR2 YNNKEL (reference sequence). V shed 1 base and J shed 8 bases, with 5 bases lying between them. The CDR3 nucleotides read TGTGCCAGCAGCCAAGGGCGGGAAAAACTGTTTTTT. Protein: CASSQGREKLFF.

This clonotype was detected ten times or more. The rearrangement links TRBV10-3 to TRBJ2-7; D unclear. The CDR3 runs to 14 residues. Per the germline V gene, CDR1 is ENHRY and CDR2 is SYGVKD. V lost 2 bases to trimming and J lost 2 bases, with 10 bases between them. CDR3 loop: CAISEKTETYEQYF. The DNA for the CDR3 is TGTGCCATCAGTGAGAAGACCGAGACCTACGAGCAGTACTTC.

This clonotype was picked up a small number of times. The CDR3 reads CASSSGLEGVQETQYF. The CDR3 bases are TGTGCCAGCAGCAGCGGCCTAGAGGGCGTTCAAGAGACCCAGTACTTC. This chain uses TRBV7-2 with TRBJ2-5, with D possibly being TRBD2 (5 bases). The CDR3 length is 16 residues. Germline V gives CDR1 SGHTA, CDR2 FQGNSA. V was trimmed by 5 bases and J by 2 bases, leaving 18 bases between them.

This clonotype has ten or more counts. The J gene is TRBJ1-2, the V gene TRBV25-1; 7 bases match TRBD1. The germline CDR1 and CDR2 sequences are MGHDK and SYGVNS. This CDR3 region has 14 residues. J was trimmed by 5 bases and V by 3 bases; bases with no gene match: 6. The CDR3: CASSDETGWYGYTF. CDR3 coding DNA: TGTGCCAGCAGTGACGAGACAGGGTGGTATGGCTACACCTTC.

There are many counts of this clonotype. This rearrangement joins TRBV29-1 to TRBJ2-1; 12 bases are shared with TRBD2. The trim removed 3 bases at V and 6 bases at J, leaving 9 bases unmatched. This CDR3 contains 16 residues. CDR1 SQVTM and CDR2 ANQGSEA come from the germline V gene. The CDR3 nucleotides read TGCAGCGTTGAGGGAATTACTAGCGGGGGGTTCAATGAGCAGTTCTTC. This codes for CSVEGITSGGFNEQFF.

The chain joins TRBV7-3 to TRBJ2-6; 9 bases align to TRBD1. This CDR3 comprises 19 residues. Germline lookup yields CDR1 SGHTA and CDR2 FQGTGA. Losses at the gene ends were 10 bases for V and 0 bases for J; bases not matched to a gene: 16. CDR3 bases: TGTGCCAAAACGCCGGTTCCTGGGACAGGGAGCTCTGGGGCCAACGTCCTGACTTTC. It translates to CAKTPVPGTGSSGANVLTF. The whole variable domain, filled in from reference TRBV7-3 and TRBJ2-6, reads GAGVSQTPSNKVTEKGKYVELRCDPISGHTALYWYRQSLGQGPEFLIYFQGTGAADDSGLPNDRFFAVRPEGSVSTLKIQRTERGDSAVYLCAKTPVPGTGSSGANVLTFGAGSRLTVL.

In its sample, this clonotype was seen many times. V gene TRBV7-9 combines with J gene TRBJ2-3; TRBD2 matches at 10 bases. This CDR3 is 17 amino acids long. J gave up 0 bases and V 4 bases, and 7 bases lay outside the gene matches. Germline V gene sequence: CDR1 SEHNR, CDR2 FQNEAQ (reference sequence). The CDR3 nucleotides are TGTGCCAGCAGCTCCCCTCTAGCGGGAGTCAGCACAGATACGCAGTATTTT. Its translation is CASSSPLAGVSTDTQYF.

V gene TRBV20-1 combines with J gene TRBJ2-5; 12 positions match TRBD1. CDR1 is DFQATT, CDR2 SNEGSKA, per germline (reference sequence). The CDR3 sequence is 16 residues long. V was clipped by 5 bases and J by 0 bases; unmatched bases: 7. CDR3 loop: CSAEKGQGAYQETQYF. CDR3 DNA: TGCAGTGCTGAAAAGGGACAGGGGGCCTACCAAGAGACCCAGTACTTC.

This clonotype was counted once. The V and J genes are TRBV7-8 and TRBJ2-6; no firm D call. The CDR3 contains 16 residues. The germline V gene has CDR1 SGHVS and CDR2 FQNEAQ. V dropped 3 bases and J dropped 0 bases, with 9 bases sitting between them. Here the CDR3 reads CASSFSRSSGANVLTF. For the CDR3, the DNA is TGTGCCAGCAGCTTTAGTAGAAGCTCTGGGGCCAACGTCCTGACTTTC.

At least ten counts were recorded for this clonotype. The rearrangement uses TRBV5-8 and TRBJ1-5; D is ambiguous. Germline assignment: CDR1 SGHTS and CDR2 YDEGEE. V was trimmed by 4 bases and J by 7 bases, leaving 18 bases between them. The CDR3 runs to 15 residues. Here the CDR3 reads CASSGGLRQDQPQHF. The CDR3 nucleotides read TGTGCCAGCAGCGGAGGGTTAAGGCAAGACCAGCCCCAGCATTTT.

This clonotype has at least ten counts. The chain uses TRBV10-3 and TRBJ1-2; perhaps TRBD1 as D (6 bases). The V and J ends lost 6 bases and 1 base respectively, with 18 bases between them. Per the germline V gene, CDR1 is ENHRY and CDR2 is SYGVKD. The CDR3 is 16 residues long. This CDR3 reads CAISPGTKRINYGYTF. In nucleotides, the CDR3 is TGTGCCATCAGCCCGGGGACAAAGAGGATTAACTATGGCTACACCTTC.

Here the CDR3 reads CASSYGDRGCTGELFF. CDR3 sequence (DNA): TGTGCCAGCAGCTACGGGGACAGGGGATGCACCGGGGAGCTGTTTTTT. V gene TRBV7-9 combines with J gene TRBJ2-2, with TRBD1 matching over 10 bases. Germline loops: CDR1 SEHNR, CDR2 FQNEAQ (reference sequence). Trimming took 4 bases from V and 4 from J; bases not matched to a gene: 6. This CDR3 contains 16 residues. Full variable domain (outside the CDR3, taken from reference TRBV7-9 and TRBJ2-2): DTGVSQNPRHKITKRGQNVTFRCDPISEHNRLYWYRQTLGQGPEFLTYFQNEAQLEKSRLLSDRFSAERPKGSFSTLEIQRTEQGDSAMYLCASSYGDRGCTGELFFGEGSRLTVL.

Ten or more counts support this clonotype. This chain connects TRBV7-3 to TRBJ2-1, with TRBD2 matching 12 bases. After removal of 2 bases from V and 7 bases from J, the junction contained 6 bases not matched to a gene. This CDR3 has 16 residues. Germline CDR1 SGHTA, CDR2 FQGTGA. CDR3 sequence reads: CASSLLAGGPGNEQFF. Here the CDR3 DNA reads TGTGCCAGCAGCTTACTAGCGGGGGGGCCGGGTAATGAGCAGTTCTTC. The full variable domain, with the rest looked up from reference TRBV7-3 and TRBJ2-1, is GAGVSQTPSNKVTEKGKYVELRCDPISGHTALYWYRQSLGQGPEFLIYFQGTGAADDSGLPNDRFFAVRPEGSVSTLKIQRTERGDSAVYLCASSLLAGGPGNEQFFGPGTRLTVL.

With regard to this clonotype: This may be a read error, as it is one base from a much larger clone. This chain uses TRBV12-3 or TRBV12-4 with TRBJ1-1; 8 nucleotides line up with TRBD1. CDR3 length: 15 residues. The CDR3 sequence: CAGSSDGQGNTEAFF. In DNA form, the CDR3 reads TGTGCCGGCAGTTCCGACGGACAGGGGAACACTGAAGCTTTCTTT.

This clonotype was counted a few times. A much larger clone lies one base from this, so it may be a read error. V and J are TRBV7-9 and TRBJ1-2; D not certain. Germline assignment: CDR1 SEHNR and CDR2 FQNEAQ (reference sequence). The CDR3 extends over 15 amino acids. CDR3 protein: CASSLESGRRYGYPF. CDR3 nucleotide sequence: TGTGCCAGCAGCTTGGAATCTGGCAGACGCTATGGCTACCCCTTC.

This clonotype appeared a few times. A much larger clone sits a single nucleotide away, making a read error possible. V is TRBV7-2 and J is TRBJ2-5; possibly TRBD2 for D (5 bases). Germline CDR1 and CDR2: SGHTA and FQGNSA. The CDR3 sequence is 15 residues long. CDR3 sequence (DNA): TGTGCCAGCAGCTTAGCGGCGGACTGGGTGGAGACCCAGCACTTC. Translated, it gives CASSLAADWVETQHF.

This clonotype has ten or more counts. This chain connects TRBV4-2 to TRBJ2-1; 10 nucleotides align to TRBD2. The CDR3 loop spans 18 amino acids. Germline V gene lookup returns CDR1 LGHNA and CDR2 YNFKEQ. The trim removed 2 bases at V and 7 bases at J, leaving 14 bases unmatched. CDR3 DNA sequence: TGTGCCAGCAGCCAATACTACCGAAGCGGGAGGGCCGGGAATGAGCAGTTCTTC. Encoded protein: CASSQYYRSGRAGNEQFF.

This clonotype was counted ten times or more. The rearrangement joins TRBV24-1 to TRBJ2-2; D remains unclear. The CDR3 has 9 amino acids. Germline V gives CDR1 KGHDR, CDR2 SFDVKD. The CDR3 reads CANTGELFF. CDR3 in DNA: TGTGCGAACACCGGGGAGCTGTTTTTT.

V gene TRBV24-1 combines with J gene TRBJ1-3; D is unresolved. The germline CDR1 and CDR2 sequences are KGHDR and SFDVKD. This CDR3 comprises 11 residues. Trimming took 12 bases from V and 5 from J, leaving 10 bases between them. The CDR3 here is CAPDNRNTIYF. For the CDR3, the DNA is TGTGCCCCCGACAATCGAAACACCATATATTTT.

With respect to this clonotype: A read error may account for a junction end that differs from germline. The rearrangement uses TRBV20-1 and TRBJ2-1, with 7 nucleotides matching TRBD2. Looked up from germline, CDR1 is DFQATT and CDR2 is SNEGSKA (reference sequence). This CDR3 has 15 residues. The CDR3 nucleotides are TGCAGTGCTAGCTCTAGCGGTAGCTTATACAATGAGCAGCTCTTC. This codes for CSASSSGSLYNEQLF.

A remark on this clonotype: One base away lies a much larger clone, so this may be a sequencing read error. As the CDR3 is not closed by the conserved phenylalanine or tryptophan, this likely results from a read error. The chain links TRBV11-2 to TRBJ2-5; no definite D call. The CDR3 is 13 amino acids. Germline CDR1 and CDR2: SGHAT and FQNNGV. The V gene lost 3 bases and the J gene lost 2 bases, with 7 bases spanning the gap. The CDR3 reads CASSFGPQETQYS. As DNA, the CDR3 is TGTGCCAGCAGCTTTGGGCCACAAGAGACCCAGTACTCC.

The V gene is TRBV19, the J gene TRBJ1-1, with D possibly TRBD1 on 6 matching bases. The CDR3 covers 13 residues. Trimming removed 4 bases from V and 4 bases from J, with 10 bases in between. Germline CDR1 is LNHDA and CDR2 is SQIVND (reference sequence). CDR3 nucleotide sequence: TGTGCCAGTAGTACGACAGGTATCACTGAAGCTTTCTTT. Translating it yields CASSTTGITEAFF. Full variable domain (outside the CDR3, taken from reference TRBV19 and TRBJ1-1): DGGITQSPKYLFRKEGQNVTLSCEQNLNHDAMYWYRQDPGQGLRLIYYSQIVNDFQKGDIAEGYSVSREKKESFPLTVTSAQKNPTAFYLCASSTTGITEAFFGQGTRLTVV.

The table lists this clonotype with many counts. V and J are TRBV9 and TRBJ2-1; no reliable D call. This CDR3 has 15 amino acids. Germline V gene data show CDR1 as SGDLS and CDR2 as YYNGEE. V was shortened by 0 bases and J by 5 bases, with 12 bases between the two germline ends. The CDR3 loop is CASSVAGPGHNEQFF. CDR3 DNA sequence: TGTGCCAGCAGCGTAGCAGGTCCAGGTCACAATGAGCAGTTCTTC.

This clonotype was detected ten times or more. CDR3 DNA sequence: TGTGCCTGGAGTGTAGGAGGGGCTTTAGGTACGCAGTATTTT. Translation: CAWSVGGALGTQYF. The gene calls are TRBV30 and TRBJ2-3; tentative D call: TRBD2 (6 bases). This CDR3 region has 14 residues. Germline assignment: CDR1 GTSNPN and CDR2 SVGIG (reference sequence). V gave up 0 bases and J gave up 8 bases, with 15 bases separating them.

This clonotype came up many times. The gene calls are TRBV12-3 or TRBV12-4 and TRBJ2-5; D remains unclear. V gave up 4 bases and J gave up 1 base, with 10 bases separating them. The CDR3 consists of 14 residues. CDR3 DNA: TGTGCCAGCAGTTCGCAGAGATTCCAAGAGACCCAGTACTTC. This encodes CASSSQRFQETQYF.

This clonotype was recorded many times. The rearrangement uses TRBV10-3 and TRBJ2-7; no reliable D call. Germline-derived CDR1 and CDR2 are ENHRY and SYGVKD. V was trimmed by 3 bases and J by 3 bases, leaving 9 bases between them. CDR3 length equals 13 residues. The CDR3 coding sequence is TGTGCCATCAGTGATCAATCCGACTACGAGCAGTACTTC. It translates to CAISDQSDYEQYF.

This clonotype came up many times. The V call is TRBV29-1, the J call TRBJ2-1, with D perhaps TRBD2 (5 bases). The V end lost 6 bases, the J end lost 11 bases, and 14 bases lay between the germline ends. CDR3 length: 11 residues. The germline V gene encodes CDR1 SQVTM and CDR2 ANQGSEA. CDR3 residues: CSVVIETKQFF. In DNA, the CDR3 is TGCAGCGTCGTTATAGAGACTAAGCAGTTCTTC.